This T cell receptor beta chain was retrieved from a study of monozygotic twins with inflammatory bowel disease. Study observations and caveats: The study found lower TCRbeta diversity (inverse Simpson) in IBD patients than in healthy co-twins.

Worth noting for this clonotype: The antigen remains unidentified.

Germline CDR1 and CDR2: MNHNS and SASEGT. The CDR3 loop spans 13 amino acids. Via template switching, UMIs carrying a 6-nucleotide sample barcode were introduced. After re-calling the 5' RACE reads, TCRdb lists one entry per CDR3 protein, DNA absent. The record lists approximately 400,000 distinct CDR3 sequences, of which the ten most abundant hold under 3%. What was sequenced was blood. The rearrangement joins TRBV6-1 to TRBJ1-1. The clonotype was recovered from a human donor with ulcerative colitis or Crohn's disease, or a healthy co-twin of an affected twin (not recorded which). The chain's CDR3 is CASSEFQATEAFF.